This T cell receptor (beta chain) comes out of a study of graft-versus-host responses after intestinal transplantation. Clones were sequenced by immunoSEQ multiplex PCR, and TCRdb holds only the in-frame ones, with some missing. The sample holds some 90,000 clones, roughly 92% seen once. About this clone itself: The target antigen is unknown.

The germline CDR1 and CDR2 sequences are SGHRS and YFSETQ. The CDR3 runs 17 residues. The V and J ends lost 2 bases and 0 bases, in that order; junction bases with no gene match: 9. The V gene is TRBV5-1, the J gene TRBJ2-7; 9 bases are shared with TRBD2. The receptor comes from a human donor who received an intestinal transplant. Material: unstimulated CD4+ T cells sorted from spleen or lymph node cells, obtained before intestinal transplant. CDR3 DNA: TGCGCCAGCAGCTTAAAACCACTAGCGGGTAGCTCCTACGAGCAGTACTTC. This encodes CASSLKPLAGSSYEQYF.